This record concerns one T cell receptor beta chain sequence. Different DNA sequences within this sample yield the same CDR3. The study ran the assay at deep level. The assay was immunoSEQ multiplex PCR, and TCRdb's table has in-frame clones only and misses some. Found here are over 1.4 million clones, 95% to 97% of them singletons; the top ten hold approximately 1%. The data stem from a study of shared clonotypes between healthy human individuals. The CDR3 covers 12 residues. The V and J ends lost 5 bases and 5 bases respectively, with 6 bases between them. Germline V gene data show CDR1 as SEHNR and CDR2 as FQNEAQ (reference sequence).

Material for sequencing was naive CD4+ T cells sorted from blood. The subset denotes: CD45RA+ positively selected. The rearrangement uses TRBV7-9 and TRBJ2-2; D ambiguous. The clonotype was recovered from a man aged 30-40 years in good health. Written as DNA, the CDR3 is TGTGCCAGCAGCCCCCCGACCGGGGAGCTGTTTTTT. It encodes CASSPPTGELFF.